Each of the 14 T cell receptor beta chains below was sequenced from the same sample in a study of Ad26.COV2.S vaccination and SARS-CoV-2 variants. Profiling relied on immunoSEQ multiplex PCR, and the TCRdb table lists in-frame clones only, not all of them. The repertoire holds 300,000 to 400,000 clones, with about nine tenths as singletons. As for treatment: some 19 received Ad26.COV2.S at low or high dose, single or two shots; 5 received placebo; per-sample allocation not given. Following the first vaccine or placebo injection, samples were taken on day 63. The sequenced sample was peripheral blood, obtained in a trial of Ad26.COV2.S vaccine versus placebo. The source of these receptors is a person aged 18-60 years who received the Ad26.COV2.S COVID-19 vaccine or a placebo.

The chain joins TRBV5-1 to TRBJ2-5; D is unresolved. V was shortened by 4 bases and J by 0 bases, with 4 bases between the two germline ends. The CDR3 is 12 residues long. In germline, CDR1 is SGHRS, CDR2 YFSETQ. In nucleotides, the CDR3 is TGCGCCAGCAGCCTGTACCAAGAGACCCAGTACTTC. As protein: CASSLYQETQYF.

V gene TRBV2 combines with J gene TRBJ1-3; D ambiguous. The CDR3 extends over 15 amino acids. Germline V CDR1 and CDR2: SNHLY, FYNNEI. V lost 6 bases and J 0 bases, leaving 12 bases between the germline ends. CDR3 nucleotides: TGTGCCAGCAGGCCGTGGTTCCTCTCTGGAAACACCATATATTTT. It specifies CASRPWFLSGNTIYF.

This chain joins TRBV19 and TRBJ1-4; D perhaps matches TRBD1 (5 bases). Germline V gives CDR1 LNHDA, CDR2 SQIVND (reference sequence). Deletions cut 1 base from V and 0 bases from J, with 9 bases between. The CDR3 covers 16 residues. DNA for the CDR3: TGTGCCAGTAGTATAGCGGGGACCACAACTAATGAAAAACTGTTTTTT. Amino acid sequence: CASSIAGTTTNEKLFF.

V usage is TRBV3-1 (or the pseudogene TRBV3-2) and J usage is TRBJ2-1; D uncertain. This CDR3 has 16 amino acids. Germline V CDR1 and CDR2: LGHDT, YNNKEL (reference sequence). Trimming left V 2 bases short and J 1 base short, with 12 bases between. CDR3 in amino acids: CASSQPYSRSYNEQFF. The CDR3 region has the DNA TGTGCCAGCAGCCAACCCTATAGTAGGTCCTACAATGAGCAGTTCTTC.

V gene TRBV15 combines with J gene TRBJ2-1; D is perhaps TRBD2 (6 bases). Germline V gene lookup returns CDR1 LNHNV and CDR2 YYDKDF (reference sequence). V was clipped by 1 base and J by 10 bases, with 23 bases between them. This CDR3 region has 17 residues. The CDR3 here is CATSRGNRELLNIEQFF. As DNA, the CDR3 is TGTGCCACCAGCAGAGGAAATCGGGAGTTACTCAACATCGAGCAGTTCTTC.

The gene calls are TRBV9 and TRBJ1-1; TRBD1 matches 7 bases. This CDR3 is built from 15 residues. V lost 4 bases and J lost 4; bases outside the gene matches: 10. Germline V gene lookup returns CDR1 SGDLS and CDR2 YYNGEE. CDR3 amino acids: CASSSLTGLGTEAFF. Here the CDR3 DNA reads TGTGCCAGCAGCTCGCTGACAGGGTTGGGCACTGAAGCTTTCTTT.

This chain links TRBV5-6 with TRBJ1-5; D is ambiguous. This CDR3 has 15 residues. Per germline, CDR1 SGHDT and CDR2 YYEEEE. V dropped 4 bases and J dropped 2 bases, with 13 bases sitting between them. CDR3 amino acids: CASSLGRIGNQPQHF. The CDR3 DNA reads as TGTGCCAGCAGCCTAGGGAGGATTGGCAATCAGCCCCAGCATTTT. Supplemented by reference TRBV5-6 and TRBJ1-5, the full variable domain reads DAGVTQSPTHLIKTRGQQVTLRCSPKSGHDTVSWYQQALGQGPQFIFQYYEEEERQRGNFPDRFSGHQFPNYSSELNVNALLLGDSALYLCASSLGRIGNQPQHFGDGTRLSIL.

The J gene is TRBJ1-1, the V gene TRBV10-3; D might be TRBD1 (5 bases). V was clipped by 0 bases and J by 2 bases, with 10 bases between them. CDR1 ENHRY and CDR2 SYGVKD come from the germline V gene. The CDR3 has 15 amino acids. The CDR3 DNA reads as TGTGCCATCAGTGAGTCACCTGGGACTAACACTGAAGCTTTCTTT. Its protein is CAISESPGTNTEAFF.

The V call is TRBV12-5, the J call TRBJ1-5; the match to TRBD1 covers 8 bases. CDR1 is LGHNT, CDR2 FRNRAP, per germline. The CDR3 totals 15 residues. The ends lost 7 bases at V and 7 bases at J; junction bases unmatched: 12. This CDR3 is CASALQGAPGQPQHF. The CDR3 DNA reads as TGTGCTAGTGCCCTGCAGGGGGCGCCGGGGCAGCCCCAGCATTTT.

DNA for the CDR3: TGTGCCAGCAGTTTACCCCCAGGGACTACTAAAGAGGGGGGGAGCTCCTACAATGAGCAGTTCTTC. It is translated as CASSLPPGTTKEGGSSYNEQFF. The J gene is TRBJ2-1, the V gene TRBV28; D is possibly TRBD2 (7 bases). This CDR3 is built from 22 residues. Looked up from germline, CDR1 is MDHEN and CDR2 is SYDVKM. The germline V and J ends were trimmed by 2 bases and 0 bases, with 29 bases remaining between them.

A note on this clone: A much bigger clone sits one base away, suggesting this may be a read error. The rearrangement links TRBV7-6 to TRBJ2-1; D could derive from TRBD1 or TRBD2 (5 bases each). V dropped 5 bases and J dropped 4 bases, with 12 bases sitting between them. Germline values: CDR1 SGHVS, CDR2 FNYEAQ. The CDR3 consists of 14 residues. The CDR3 region is CASSPGTAYNEQFF. CDR3 bases: TGTGCCAGCAGCCCCGGGACGGCTTACAATGAGCAGTTCTTC.

The V and J genes are TRBV2 and TRBJ2-2; no firm D call. The germline V and J ends were trimmed by 5 bases and 8 bases, with 6 bases remaining between them. The CDR3 has 11 residues. Germline values: CDR1 SNHLY, CDR2 FYNNEI. The CDR3 region has the DNA TGTGCCAGCAGTCTTACGGGGGAGCTGTTTTTT. Translating gives CASSLTGELFF.

The chain uses TRBV12-3 or TRBV12-4 and TRBJ1-1; no clear D. Trimming shortened V by 10 bases and J by 2 bases, and 14 bases separated the two germline ends. The length of the CDR3 is 13 residues. CDR3 coding DNA: TGTGCCACAACCAGAGGAGTAAACACTGAAGCTTTCTTT. It translates to CATTRGVNTEAFF.

J is TRBJ1-1 and V is TRBV4-1; no clear D gene. V dropped 3 bases and J dropped 0 bases, with 20 bases sitting between them. The CDR3 contains 18 residues. Germline V gene sequence: CDR1 MGHRA, CDR2 YSYEKL. CDR3 in DNA: TGCGCCAGCAGCCAGGCCTGGATGGAGGAGAAAATGAACACTGAAGCTTTCTTT. Translated, it gives CASSQAWMEEKMNTEAFF.